This is a list of T cell receptor beta chains from one sample in a study of OX40 agonist ivuxolimab in advanced cancers. Sequencing used immunoSEQ multiplex PCR; TCRdb keeps in-frame clones, though not all of them. The sample lists tens of thousands of clones; almost 85% were seen once. The source was CD4+ or CD8+ T cells sorted from blood, collected in a trial of the OX40 agonist ivuxolimab. These TCRs come from an adult with an advanced solid tumor such as melanoma, head and neck, liver or kidney cancer. CDR3s include the opening cysteine and the closing phenylalanine or tryptophan. Each record gives: V gene, D gene, J gene, clone size, CDR3 DNA, CDR3 protein. A D gene is named only where the DNA matches it firmly. Where a row states a size, it is once, few, many or the class of an expanded clone; other rows omit it.

TRBV10-3	-	TRBJ2-1	-	TGTGCCATCAGTGAGTCCCCGTTGGTCACTCCTGAGTACAATGAGCAGTTCTTC	CAISESPLVTPEYNEQFF
TRBV29-1	TRBD1	TRBJ2-3	-	TGCAGCGTTGAATGGCGACTGGGGACAGGGAATACGCAGTATTTT	CSVEWRLGTGNTQYF
TRBV19	-	TRBJ1-2	-	TGTGCCAGCCAACCTTCCTCCGGCAGGTCTCTTGGCTACACCTTC	CASQPSSGRSLGYTF
TRBV7-8	-	TRBJ2-3	-	TGTGCCAGCAGCCAAGACACTAGGGGAACGCAGTATTTT	CASSQDTRGTQYF
TRBV14	-	TRBJ1-2	-	TGTGCCAGCAGCCGGGACCGGAATGGCTACACCTTC	CASSRDRNGYTF
TRBV9	-	TRBJ2-3	once	TGTGCCAGCAGTGGGGAGCTGTTTGCGGGAATGGATACGCAGTATTTT	CASSGELFAGMDTQYF
TRBV27	-	TRBJ1-6	-	-	CASSFLAGESPLHF
TRBV27	-	TRBJ2-2	-	TGTGCCAGCAGTTTATCCGTGAGGGGAAGGCTGTTTTTT	CASSLSVRGRLFF
TRBV19	-	TRBJ2-5	-	TGTGCCAGTAGTATGGGACACCAAGAGACCCAGTACTTC	CASSMGHQETQYF
TRBV11-2	-	TRBJ1-3	-	TGTGCCAGCAGGCCCTCTGGAAACACCATATATTTT	CASRPSGNTIYF
TRBV5-1	-	TRBJ1-1	-	TGCGCCAGCAGGGGACGCCAGAACACTGAAGCTTTCTTT	CASRGRQNTEAFF
TRBV9	-	TRBJ2-1	few	TGTGCCAGCAGCCTTGGGGGGTTGCTTAGCTCCTACAATGAGCAGTTCTTC	CASSLGGLLSSYNEQFF
TRBV7-9	-	TRBJ1-4	-	TGTGCCAGCAGCTTAGCCGTTGGCGGGACCACTAATGAAAAACTGTTTTTT	CASSLAVGGTTNEKLFF
TRBV4-3	-	TRBJ1-3	-	TGCGCCAGCAGCCAAGCGTTCCGAATAAGGACAGCGAGCTCTGGAAACACCATATATTTT	CASSQAFRIRTASSGNTIYF
TRBV11-3	-	TRBJ2-7	-	TGTGCCAGCAGCTTGACCGGTAGCTCCTACGAGCAGTACTTC	CASSLTGSSYEQYF
TRBV5-1	TRBD1	TRBJ2-7	-	TGCGCCAGCAGGACAGGGGAGAACTCCTACGAGCAGTACTTC	CASRTGENSYEQYF
TRBV5-1	-	TRBJ2-7	-	TGCGCCAGCAGCTTACTTTTCCTCTCCGAGCAGTACTTC	CASSLLFLSEQYF
TRBV28	TRBD1	TRBJ1-2	-	TGTGCCACCAATTGGGTAGCCGGACAGGGGCGAGTCTATGGCTACACCTTC	CATNWVAGQGRVYGYTF
TRBV28	TRBD1	TRBJ2-3	-	TGTGCCAGCAGTTTACTGGGACAGGGGGCAGATACGCAGTATTTT	CASSLLGQGADTQYF
TRBV15	TRBD1	TRBJ2-7	-	TGTGCCACCAGCCGGCGACAGGGGGCAACAGACGAGCAGTACTTC	CATSRRQGATDEQYF
TRBV4-3	-	TRBJ1-2	-	TGCGCCAGCAGCCAAGATCCCTCGGCAAGACTCTATGGCTACACCTTC	CASSQDPSARLYGYTF
TRBV6-5	-	TRBJ1-3	-	TGTGCCAGCAGCTCCTGGAACACCATATATTTT	CASSSWNTIYF
TRBV4-2	TRBD2	TRBJ2-5	-	TGTGCCAGCAGCCAAGTCGGCGGGGGGGCTGAGACCCAGTACTTC	CASSQVGGGAETQYF
TRBV15	TRBD1	TRBJ2-3	-	TGTGCCACCAGCAGGAGGACAGGGGGCACAGATACGCAGTATTTT	CATSRRTGGTDTQYF
TRBV2	TRBD1	TRBJ2-3	-	TGTGCCAGCAGTCGCGTAGGGACAGGGCGTGCCACAGATACGCAGTATTTT	CASSRVGTGRATDTQYF
TRBV2	TRBD2	TRBJ2-1	-	TGTGCCAGCACCCTCCGGGGGGGGGCGCAGGAGCAGTTCTTC	CASTLRGGAQEQFF
TRBV7-2	-	TRBJ2-6	-	TGTGCCAGCAGTACCCGAGCCAACTCTGGGGCCAACGTCCTGACTTTC	CASSTRANSGANVLTF
TRBV7-2	-	TRBJ1-1	-	TGTGCCAGCAGCCCCGGCTACACTGAAGCTTTCTTT	CASSPGYTEAFF
TRBV13	-	TRBJ1-1	-	TGTGCCAGCAGCCGGGGGAGACCGTCGGGTGAAGCTTTCTTT	CASSRGRPSGEAFF
TRBV7-2	TRBD2	TRBJ2-5	-	TGTGCCAGCAGCTTCACTAGCGGGCGCGGGGAGACCCAGTACTTC	CASSFTSGRGETQYF
TRBV19	TRBD2	TRBJ2-7	-	TGTGCCAGTAGTATTATTTCTAGCGGGACCCACGAGCAGTACTTC	CASSIISSGTHEQYF
TRBV9	TRBD1	TRBJ2-5	once	TGTGCCAGCAGCGTATCGGGACAGGGGGGAGAGACCCAGTACTTC	CASSVSGQGGETQYF
TRBV29-1	TRBD2	TRBJ2-5	few	TGCAGCGTCCTAGCGGACATCCAAGAGACCCAGTACTTC	CSVLADIQETQYF
TRBV7-9	TRBD1	TRBJ2-3	-	TGTGCCAGCAGCTTAGTGCCAGGGGGTACGCAGTATTTT	CASSLVPGGTQYF
TRBV5-1	-	TRBJ1-1	-	TGCGCCAGCAGACCTCAGCCGGGGGACACTGAAGCTTTCTTT	CASRPQPGDTEAFF
TRBV9	-	TRBJ2-1	-	TGTGCCAGCAGCGCACGAGGGGCTGATAATGAGCAGTTCTTC	CASSARGADNEQFF
TRBV5-1	TRBD2	TRBJ2-7	few	TGCGCCAGCAGCTTGTTAGCGGGGGCCGGAAGGGAGCAGTACTTC	CASSLLAGAGREQYF
TRBV7-7	-	TRBJ2-5	-	TGTGCCAGCAGCTCCCCAGGGGCAGAGACCCAGTACTTC	CASSSPGAETQYF
TRBV13	-	TRBJ1-6	few	TGTGCCAGCAGCTACGCGAATTCACCCCTCCACTTT	CASSYANSPLHF
TRBV15	TRBD1	TRBJ2-3	-	TGTGCCACCAGCAGGAGGACAGGGGCGCTAAGGACAGATACGCAGTATTTT	CATSRRTGALRTDTQYF
TRBV7-2	-	TRBJ1-1	-	TGTGCCAGCAGCGCCCCCTTCCGGGATCGGGAGGTGGCTTTCTTT	CASSAPFRDREVAFF
TRBV2	TRBD1	TRBJ1-5	-	TGTGCCAGCAGCGCTTCAACAGGGGATCAGCCCCAGCATTTT	CASSASTGDQPQHF
TRBV6-5	-	TRBJ2-5	-	TGTGCCAGCAGTTACGACTATATGGAGACCCAGTACTTC	CASSYDYMETQYF
TRBV5-1	-	TRBJ1-3	once	TGCGCCAGCAGCTTGGATGGTACTGGAAACACCATATATTTT	CASSLDGTGNTIYF
TRBV4-1	TRBD2	TRBJ2-7	few	TGCGCCAGCAGCCAAGTTCTCCTAGCGGGAAACTACGAGCAGTACTTC	CASSQVLLAGNYEQYF
TRBV7-2	-	TRBJ2-3	-	TGTGCCAGCAGCTTTGTCGGCTATAAGGCAGATACGCAGTATTTT	CASSFVGYKADTQYF
TRBV5-1	-	TRBJ2-1	once	TGCGCCAGCAGCTTGGTCCTAGTTAACTACAATGAGCAGTTCTTC	CASSLVLVNYNEQFF
TRBV11-3	TRBD2	TRBJ2-6	-	TGTGCCAGCAGCCCCGGGGGGTCTACTGGGGCCAACGTCCTGACTTTC	CASSPGGSTGANVLTF
TRBV19	-	TRBJ2-6	-	TGTGCCACTTCGTGGGGCAGATTCGCTGGGGCCAACGTCCTGACTTTC	CATSWGRFAGANVLTF